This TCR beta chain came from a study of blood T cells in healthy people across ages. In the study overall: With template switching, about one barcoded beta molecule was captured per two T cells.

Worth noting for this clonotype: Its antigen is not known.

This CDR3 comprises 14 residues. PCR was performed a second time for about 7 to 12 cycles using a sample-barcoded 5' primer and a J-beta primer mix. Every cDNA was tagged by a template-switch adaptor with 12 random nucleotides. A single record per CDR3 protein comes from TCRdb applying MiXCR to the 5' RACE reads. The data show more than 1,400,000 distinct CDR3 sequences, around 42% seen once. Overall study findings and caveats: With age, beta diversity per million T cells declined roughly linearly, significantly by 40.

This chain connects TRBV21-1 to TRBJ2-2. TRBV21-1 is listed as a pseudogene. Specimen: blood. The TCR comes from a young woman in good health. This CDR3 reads CASSKAAGAGELFF. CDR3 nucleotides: TGTGCCAGCAGCAAAGCCGCCGGAGCCGGGGAGCTGTTTTTT.